This T cell receptor beta chain came from a study of T cell responses to AZD1222 COVID-19 vaccine (dated by TCRdb to the early 2020s). For context, the study as a whole: A total of roughly 240 trial participants underwent TCR sequencing, of whom 207 received two doses of AZD1222 and approximately 25 received two doses of the MenACWY control vaccine. Enrollment into the trials was organized by age into subgroups of 18-55, 56-69 and 70-plus years, and those subgroups contained around 150, 28 and 57 TCR-sequenced participants, respectively. The paper as a whole reports these results and caveats: Because no day 14 peak-response samples were available, repertoires were characterized only after the peak T cell response. In the small 56-69-year group, the increase in depth fell short of significance, most likely because of low power. Reportedly, almost half of the unique spike-specific TCRs recognized epitopes lying outside the regions that are mutated in the B.1.351 and B.1.1.7 variants. After two AZD1222 doses, spike-specific TCR breadth and depth were significantly higher than at day 0 and than in MenACWY recipients. Vaccine-associated CD4 TCRs spanned the whole spike protein, with dominant responses in regions 160-218 and 743-854. Most participants were white British and females outnumbered males, and the authors suggested that clonal diversity may have been underestimated. Conclusions about previously exposed vaccinees were limited because only a handful of AZD1222 recipients were SARS-CoV-2 seropositive at baseline.

The sample's time point label is to be understood as: about 28 days (+/-7) after the second vaccine dose. AZD1222 recipients whose second dose came at about 4 weeks and those whose second dose came at about 12 weeks were combined into one group, since spike-specific TCR depth and breadth did not differ between the two schedules. Vaccinee samples came from UK trials COV001 and COV002, including a single-blind randomized controlled phase 2/3 trial of AZD1222 (ChAdOx1 nCoV-19) in healthy adults. For TCRbeta chain sequencing, PBMC samples from trial participants were taken at day 0 and at day 28 after the second dose. Turning to this clone: Its antigen is not yet known. Nothing much larger sits one base from this clone, and base qualities are not available.

Between the V and J ends, shortened by 0 bases and 7 bases respectively, the junction contains 12 bases. The germline V gene gives CDR1 as MNHEY and CDR2 as SVGAGI. The cysteine opens and the phenylalanine closes a CDR3 of 14 amino acids. Of the read, only the CDR3 DNA is kept; its 42 bases are in frame from base 1. The CDR3 regions of human TCRbeta chains were subjected to immunosequencing. The paper's processing steps were these. TCRs in the repertoires were compared against a reference library of SARS-CoV-2-specific TCRs that had been generated with the MIRA antigen-specificity platform. Breadth meant the fraction of unique TCRs that were SARS-CoV-2-associated, whereas depth meant the fraction of total T cells that were SARS-CoV-2-associated. Using the MIRA data, each spike-specific TCR was mapped to the spike region that the TCR reacts to and placed in a CD4 or CD8 class. Log10-transformed breadth and depth values were compared by one-way ANOVA with Sidak's multiple comparisons tests. Not all clones reach the TCRdb copy of this immuneACCESS table, which keeps in-frame sequences only. Checked studies attribute under half of the gap to unresolved V genes and leave the rest unexplained. The DNA was the basis for D and trimming; V, J and clone size are from that table. The sample table lists over 150,000 clones, roughly 92% of them with a count of one. Approximately 1% of the sample comes from the top ten.

Material: peripheral blood, obtained 28 days after the second AZD1222 dose. The rearranged chain carries TRBV6-5 and TRBJ1-1; the best D guess is TRBD1, with 5 bases matching. The sequence derives from an adult who received the AZD1222 COVID-19 vaccine. The CDR3 protein: CASSYSRAGFEAFF. The bases read TGTGCCAGCAGTTACTCTCGGGCAGGGTTTGAAGCTTTCTTT.